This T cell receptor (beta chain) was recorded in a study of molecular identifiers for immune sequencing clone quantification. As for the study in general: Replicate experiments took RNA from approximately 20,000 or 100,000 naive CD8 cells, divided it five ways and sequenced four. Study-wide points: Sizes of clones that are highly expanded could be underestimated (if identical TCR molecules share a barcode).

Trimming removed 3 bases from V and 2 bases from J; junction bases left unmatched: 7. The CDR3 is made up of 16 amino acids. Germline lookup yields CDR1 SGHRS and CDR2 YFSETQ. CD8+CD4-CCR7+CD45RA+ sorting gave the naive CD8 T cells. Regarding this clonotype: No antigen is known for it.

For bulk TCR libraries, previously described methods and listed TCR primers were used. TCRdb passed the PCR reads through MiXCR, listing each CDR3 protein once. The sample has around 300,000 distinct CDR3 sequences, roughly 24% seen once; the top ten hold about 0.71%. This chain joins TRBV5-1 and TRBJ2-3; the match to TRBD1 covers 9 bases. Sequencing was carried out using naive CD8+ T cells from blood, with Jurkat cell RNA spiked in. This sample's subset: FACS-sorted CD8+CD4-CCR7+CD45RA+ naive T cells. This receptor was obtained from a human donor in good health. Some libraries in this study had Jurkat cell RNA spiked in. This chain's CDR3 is CASSSGDRADTDTQYF. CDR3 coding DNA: TGCGCCAGCAGCTCCGGGGACAGGGCAGACACAGATACGCAGTATTTT.